The 31 T cell receptor beta chains below were found in one sample sequenced in a study of regulatory T cells in long-lasting Graves disease. iRepertoire HTBI primers and Arm-PCR of CDR3 regions built TCR beta libraries. TCRdb re-called the multiplex PCR reads through MiXCR, storing one row per CDR3 protein. In the table there are hundreds of thousands of distinct CDR3 sequences, 12% of which are singletons. Time point described: newly diagnosed GD, antithyroid drugs for less than 3 months. The authors made the TCR library using RNA they extracted from PBMCs. These same records also appear under a second study, on T cells in Graves' hyperthyroidism and ophthalmopathy.

Source: peripheral blood mononuclear cells (PBMCs), taken at new diagnosis, from a patient treated with antithyroid drugs. The receptors were sampled from a woman under 40 with Graves disease.

This clonotype was seen repeatedly, ten times or more. The gene calls are TRBV15 and TRBJ1-5, with 11 bases aligning to TRBD1. The germline CDR1 and CDR2 sequences are LNHNV and YYDKDF (reference sequence). The CDR3 is 19 amino acids. J lost 3 bases, V lost 3 bases, and 13 bases had no gene match. The CDR3 DNA sequence: TGTGCCACCAGCAGTGACCGGACAGGGGGCTCTTTCAACAATCAGCCCCAGCATTTT. Its translation: CATSSDRTGGSFNNQPQHF.

This clonotype was seen ten or more times. The genes are TRBV11-2 and TRBJ1-2; D possibly corresponds to TRBD1 (5 bases). V lost 4 bases to trimming and J lost 8 bases, with 20 bases between them. The CDR3 has 15 amino acids. Looked up from germline, CDR1 is SGHAT and CDR2 is FQNNGV. CDR3 residues: CASSSLTRARGGYTF. CDR3 nucleotides: TGTGCCAGCAGCTCCCTTACCAGGGCGCGGGGAGGCTACACCTTC. Full variable domain (rest looked up from reference TRBV11-2 and TRBJ1-2): EAGVAQSPRYKIIEKRQSVAFWCNPISGHATLYWYQQILGQGPKLLIQFQNNGVVDDSQLPKDRFSAERLKGVDSTLKIQPAKLEDSAVYLCASSSLTRARGGYTFGSGTRLTVV.

This clonotype came up a few times. V is TRBV20-1 and J is TRBJ2-2, with D uncertain. The length of the CDR3 is 15 residues. V lost 0 bases and J 4 bases, leaving 12 bases between the germline ends. Germline V lookup: CDR1 DFQATT, CDR2 SNEGSKA (reference sequence). The CDR3 loop is CSARDRWQPTGELFF. The DNA of the CDR3 is TGCAGTGCTAGAGATCGGTGGCAGCCCACCGGGGAGCTGTTTTTT.

V and J are TRBV6-5 and TRBJ2-3, with D tentatively TRBD1 (5 bases). V lost 2 bases to trimming and J lost 3 bases, with 12 bases between them. Germline V gene lookup returns CDR1 MNHEY and CDR2 SVGAGI. The CDR3 extends over 15 amino acids. The CDR3, as DNA: TGTGCCAGCAGTTACGCCGCAGGGATGACAGATACGCAGTATTTT. As protein: CASSYAAGMTDTQYF.

The V and J genes are TRBV29-1 and TRBJ2-1; D is unresolved. This CDR3 contains 12 residues. Per germline, CDR1 SQVTM and CDR2 ANQGSEA. This chain's CDR3 is CSVLTWDNEQFF. The CDR3, as DNA: TGCAGTGTCCTCACCTGGGACAATGAGCAGTTCTTC.

The V call is TRBV2, the J call TRBJ2-5, with D uncertain. This CDR3 contains 14 residues. In germline, CDR1 is SNHLY, CDR2 FYNNEI. The V end was cut by 2 bases, the J end by 5 bases, with 12 bases between. This chain's CDR3 is CASSELRGAETQYF. The CDR3 nucleotides are TGTGCCAGCAGTGAATTGAGAGGCGCGGAGACCCAGTACTTC. Supplemented by reference TRBV2 and TRBJ2-5, the full variable domain reads EPEVTQTPSHQVTQMGQEVILRCVPISNHLYFYWYRQILGQKVEFLVSFYNNEISEKSEIFDDQFSVERPDGSNFTLKIRSTKLEDSAMYFCASSELRGAETQYFGPGTRLLVL.

The chain couples TRBV6-5 to TRBJ2-1; D is perhaps TRBD2 (6 bases). The ends were cut back, 0 bases at V and 7 bases at J, with 22 bases in the middle. Germline-derived CDR1 and CDR2 are MNHEY and SVGAGI. This CDR3 region has 18 residues. The chain's CDR3 is CASSYSGAAWDLRNEQFF. The DNA for the CDR3 is TGTGCCAGCAGTTACTCAGGGGCTGCGTGGGACTTGAGGAATGAGCAGTTCTTC.

Ten or more counts support this clonotype. This sequence joins TRBV11-3 and TRBJ2-5; 10 nucleotides agree with TRBD1. This CDR3 spans 15 amino acids. Germline-derived CDR1 and CDR2 are SGHNT and YENEEA. V gave up 5 bases and J gave up 5 bases; unmatched junction bases: 8. The CDR3 loop is CASSNRQGAGETQYF. The CDR3 DNA reads as TGTGCCAGCAGCAACCGACAGGGGGCCGGCGAGACCCAGTACTTC.

J is TRBJ2-7 and V is TRBV28, with D unresolved. The germline V gene encodes CDR1 MDHEN and CDR2 SYDVKM. Trimming left V 0 bases short and J 0 bases short, with 9 bases between. This CDR3 has 15 residues. The CDR3 region has the DNA TGTGCCAGCAGTTTATGGGACGGTAGCTCCTACGAGCAGTACTTC. Its protein product is CASSLWDGSSYEQYF.

This clonotype was counted many times. J is TRBJ2-7 and V is TRBV11-2, with D perhaps matching TRBD1 (7 bases). Germline V CDR1 and CDR2: SGHAT, FQNNGV. With 1 base removed from V and 3 bases from J, the gap between germline ends came to 13 bases. The CDR3 totals 15 residues. The CDR3 coding sequence is TGTGCCAGCAGCTTAGCTGCCAGGGGGGTCTACGAGCAGTACTTC. Translated, it gives CASSLAARGVYEQYF.

This clonotype showed up many times. This sequence joins TRBV2 and TRBJ2-1; no definite D call. The CDR3 has 10 residues. Deletions cut 8 bases from V and 5 bases from J, with 4 bases between. From germline, CDR1 is SNHLY and CDR2 FYNNEI. The DNA for the CDR3 is TGTGCCAGCGGCCACAATGAGCAGTTCTTC. It yields the protein CASGHNEQFF. Based on the CDR3 plus reference TRBV2 and TRBJ2-1, the full variable domain is EPEVTQTPSHQVTQMGQEVILRCVPISNHLYFYWYRQILGQKVEFLVSFYNNEISEKSEIFDDQFSVERPDGSNFTLKIRSTKLEDSAMYFCASGHNEQFFGPGTRLTVL.

This clonotype was detected ten times or more. The chain links TRBV11-2 to TRBJ2-7; tentatively, D is TRBD2 (5 bases). V dropped 2 bases and J dropped 2 bases, with 13 bases sitting between them. The CDR3 length is 15 residues. Germline values: CDR1 SGHAT, CDR2 FQNNGV. The CDR3 DNA sequence: TGTGCCAGCAGCTTAAGTCAGGTAGCGACCTACGAGCAGTACTTC. Translated, it gives CASSLSQVATYEQYF.

This clonotype was counted at least ten times. The chain combines TRBV19 with TRBJ2-1, with 11 bases lining up with TRBD2. V lost 4 bases, J lost 8 bases, and 4 bases stayed unmatched. Germline-derived CDR1 and CDR2 are LNHDA and SQIVND (reference sequence). This CDR3 comprises 14 residues. The CDR3 bases are TGTGCCAGTAGTAGACTAGCGGGACGGTATGAGCAGTTCTTC. Its translation: CASSRLAGRYEQFF.

The rearrangement uses TRBV4-1 and TRBJ2-2; TRBD2 agrees at 13 bases. The V and J ends lost 3 bases and 8 bases, in that order; junction bases with no gene match: 9. Germline CDR1 is MGHRA and CDR2 is YSYEKL. The CDR3 has 17 residues. In DNA form, the CDR3 reads TGCGCCAGCAGCCAGGAACCGGGACTAGCGGGAAGAGGGGAGCTGTTTTTT. Translating it yields CASSQEPGLAGRGELFF.

This clonotype was seen at least ten times. This chain connects TRBV4-1 to TRBJ1-4; the D is unclear. Germline V gives CDR1 MGHRA, CDR2 YSYEKL. The CDR3 contains 14 residues. V gave up 1 base and J gave up 0 bases, with 3 bases separating them. The CDR3: CASSQGTTNEKLFF. The CDR3 DNA reads TGCGCCAGCAGCCAAGGGACAACTAATGAAAAACTGTTTTTT.

Ten or more counts support this clonotype. The chain links TRBV6-2 or TRBV6-3 to TRBJ2-3; D is perhaps TRBD2 (6 bases). Germline CDR1 reads MNHEY; CDR2 reads SVGEGT. This CDR3 contains 15 residues. The germline V and J ends were trimmed by 1 base and 3 bases, with 11 bases remaining between them. The CDR3, as DNA: TGTGCCAGCAGTTACTGGGGGGACTTTACAGATACGCAGTATTTT. Translated: CASSYWGDFTDTQYF.

This chain connects TRBV28 to TRBJ2-7; D unclear. Germline assignment: CDR1 MDHEN and CDR2 SYDVKM. V gave up 8 bases and J gave up 9 bases, with 11 bases separating them. This CDR3 contains 10 residues. This CDR3 reads CASGQTGQYF. The CDR3 nucleotides are TGTGCCAGCGGGCAGACTGGGCAGTACTTC.

This chain uses TRBV6-2 or TRBV6-3 with TRBJ1-2, with 9 bases that match TRBD1. Germline CDR1 is MNHEY and CDR2 is SVGEGT. The CDR3 is made up of 14 amino acids. After removal of 9 bases from V and 8 bases from J, the junction contained 13 bases not matched to a gene. In nucleotides, the CDR3 is TGTGCCAGTAGCATGGGGGACAGGGTCCGGGGCTACACCTTC. Amino acid sequence: CASSMGDRVRGYTF.

The gene calls are TRBV5-1 and TRBJ2-1; 9 bases align to TRBD2. CDR3 length equals 15 residues. Germline loops: CDR1 SGHRS, CDR2 YFSETQ. With 0 bases clipped from V and 7 bases from J, the junction kept 5 bases outside the gene matches. Here the CDR3 reads CASSLEAGGRNEQFF. Written as DNA, the CDR3 is TGCGCCAGCAGCTTGGAAGCGGGAGGACGGAATGAGCAGTTCTTC.

There are many counts of this clonotype. The V call is TRBV11-2, the J call TRBJ2-3, with D tentatively TRBD2 (6 bases). The CDR3 length is 14 residues. V lost 6 bases to trimming and J lost 0 bases, with 10 bases between them. CDR1 and CDR2 from the germline V gene are SGHAT and FQNNGV. The CDR3 DNA reads as TGTGCCAGCAGACGGGGGACCAGCACAGATACGCAGTATTTT. Translating gives CASRRGTSTDTQYF.

At least ten counts were recorded for this clonotype. The chain links TRBV28 to TRBJ1-5, with 9 positions matching TRBD1. The V segment lost 6 bases and the J segment 2 bases; nucleotides outside the gene matches: 8. The germline V gene encodes CDR1 MDHEN and CDR2 SYDVKM. This CDR3 is 16 amino acids long. CDR3 DNA sequence: TGTGCCAGCAGCTTACAGGGGGCGGGTGGCAATCAGCCCCAGCATTTT. Amino acids: CASSLQGAGGNQPQHF. The full variable domain, with the rest looked up from reference TRBV28 and TRBJ1-5, is DVKVTQSSRYLVKRTGEKVFLECVQDMDHENMFWYRQDPGLGLRLIYFSYDVKMKEKGDIPEGYSVSREKKERFSLILESASTNQTSMYLCASSLQGAGGNQPQHFGDGTRLSIL.

This clonotype was detected ten times or more. The genes are TRBV11-3 and TRBJ2-4; D might be TRBD2 (6 bases). From germline, CDR1 is SGHNT and CDR2 YENEEA. The CDR3 consists of 13 residues. Trimming left V 5 bases short and J 9 bases short, with 14 bases between. CDR3 sequence: CASSQPGEGIQYF. CDR3 in DNA: TGTGCCAGCAGCCAGCCGGGAGAGGGCATTCAGTACTTC. Variable domain in full (rest from reference TRBV11-3 and TRBJ2-4): EAGVVQSPRYKIIEKKQPVAFWCNPISGHNTLYWYLQNLGQGPELLIRYENEEAVDDSQLPKDRFSAERLKGVDSTLKIQPAELGDSAVYLCASSQPGEGIQYFGAGTRLSVL.

The chain recombines TRBV30 with TRBJ2-2; D might be TRBD1 (6 bases). The CDR3 has 15 amino acids. V lost 5 bases and J lost 0, with 13 bases in between. Germline lookup yields CDR1 GTSNPN and CDR2 SVGIG (reference sequence). CDR3 coding DNA: TGTGCCTGGCAACAGGGATTATCGAACACCGGGGAGCTGTTTTTT. As protein: CAWQQGLSNTGELFF.

This chain joins TRBV7-2 and TRBJ2-7, with 7 nucleotides matching TRBD2. The CDR3 runs to 15 residues. The V and J ends lost 3 bases and 5 bases, in that order; junction bases with no gene match: 10. Germline CDR1 reads SGHTA; CDR2 reads FQGNSA. The CDR3 loop reads CASSLGGYLSDEQYF. The CDR3 bases are TGTGCCAGCAGCTTGGGGGGGTATTTGAGCGACGAGCAGTACTTC.

This clonotype was recorded many times. This chain links TRBV2 with TRBJ1-2, with TRBD1 as a possible D gene (5 bases). V lost 4 bases to trimming and J lost 4 bases, with 10 bases between them. This CDR3 comprises 13 residues. Looked up from germline, CDR1 is SNHLY and CDR2 is FYNNEI. The CDR3 sequence: CASSGSGGYGYTF. CDR3 DNA sequence: TGTGCCAGCAGTGGGTCGGGGGGCTATGGCTACACCTTC.

This clonotype was recorded a few times. Its ends do not fully match the called genes, so a read error is possible. The chain joins TRBV7-2 to TRBJ2-5, with 14 nucleotides matching TRBD2. The CDR3 length is 14 residues. Germline CDR1 and CDR2: SGHTA and FQGNSA. DNA for the CDR3: TGTGCCAGCAGCCCGGGACTAGCGGGAGAGGCCCAGTACTTC. It translates to CASSPGLAGEAQYF.

There are many counts of this clonotype. The rearrangement joins TRBV20-1 to TRBJ2-7; 10 bases line up with TRBD1. This CDR3 contains 14 residues. Trimming removed 4 bases from V and 4 bases from J; junction bases left unmatched: 7. CDR1 and CDR2 from the germline V gene are DFQATT and SNEGSKA (reference sequence). Here the CDR3 DNA reads TGCAGTGCTACAGGACAGGGGGAGTGGTACGAGCAGTACTTC. This encodes CSATGQGEWYEQYF.

This clonotype has just a few counts. This chain joins TRBV6-1 and TRBJ1-1; a possible D gene is TRBD1 (5 bases). Germline V gene lookup returns CDR1 MNHNS and CDR2 SASEGT. V was clipped by 6 bases and J by 4 bases, with 15 bases between them. The CDR3 sequence is 14 residues long. CDR3 coding DNA: TGTGCCAGCAGCGTCATCGGGGGGAGCACTGAAGCTTTCTTT. It encodes CASSVIGGSTEAFF.

This clonotype showed up just a few times. The CDR3 sequence is CASSQDMTLRCEQYF. The DNA for the CDR3 is TGTGCCAGCAGCCAAGATATGACCCTCCGATGCGAGCAGTACTTC. The V and J genes are TRBV3-2 and TRBJ2-7; no check of the table's D call, TRBD2, against the DNA was made. TRBV3-2 is an annotated pseudogene. The CDR3 totals 15 residues.

This clonotype was detected a few times. V is TRBV24-1 and J is TRBJ2-3; a weak D match, TRBD1 (6 bases). Germline-derived CDR1 and CDR2 are KGHDR and SFDVKD. Trimming stripped 3 bases from V and 4 bases from J, with 16 bases between. The CDR3 runs to 16 residues. The CDR3 DNA reads TGTGCCACCAGTGATCCGTTCGGAGAGGGGGCAGATACGCAGTATTTT. It codes for CATSDPFGEGADTQYF.

At least ten counts were recorded for this clonotype. The chain has TRBV6-2 or TRBV6-3 and TRBJ1-1; a weak D match, TRBD1 (5 bases). CDR3 length: 12 amino acids. CDR1 is MNHEY, CDR2 SVGEGT, per germline. Trimming removed 4 bases at V and 4 bases at J, with 7 bases between. CDR3 in amino acids: CASSSGSTEAFF. The CDR3 DNA is TGTGCCAGCAGTTCAGGGAGCACTGAAGCTTTCTTT.